A selection of T cell receptor beta chains follows, all from one sample in a study of cytomegalovirus exposure and HLA in healthy donors. Assay used: immunoSEQ multiplex PCR; TCRdb lists only in-frame clones, some missing. Of 90,000 to 110,000 clones listed, around 86% are singletons. The sequenced sample was PBMCs. All receptors derive from a woman aged 18 to 35 in good health and CMV-seropositive. The CDR3 runs from the conserved cysteine through the conserved F or W. Each record gives: clone size, V gene, D gene, J gene, CDR3 protein, CDR3 DNA. A D gene is named only where the DNA matches it firmly. Some rows have no size entry. The others give once, few or many, or a class for an expanded clone.

size: many
V: TRBV19
D: TRBD2
J: TRBJ2-2
CDR3: CASSIRGDNTGELFF
DNA: TGTGCCAGTAGTATTCGGGGGGACAACACCGGGGAGCTGTTTTTT

size: NA
V: TRBV27
D: TRBD1
J: TRBJ2-2
CDR3: CASSSPTGGNTGELFF
DNA: TGTGCCAGCAGTTCCCCGACAGGGGGAAACACCGGGGAGCTGTTTTTT

size: NA
V: TRBV14
D: NA
J: TRBJ2-2
CDR3: CASSPDRNTGELFF
DNA: TGTGCCAGCAGCCCCGACAGGAACACCGGGGAGCTGTTTTTT

size: NA
V: TRBV27
D: TRBD1
J: TRBJ2-7
CDR3: CASSPRQGYEQYF
DNA: TGTGCCAGCAGTCCCCGACAGGGCTACGAGCAGTACTTC

size: NA
V: TRBV7-2
D: NA
J: TRBJ1-5
CDR3: CASSPGGASYQPQHF
DNA: TGTGCCAGCAGCCCGGGGGGGGCATCATATCAGCCCCAGCATTTT

size: NA
V: TRBV2
D: NA
J: TRBJ2-3
CDR3: CASSESGDTQYF
DNA: TGTGCCAGCAGCGAGTCCGGAGATACGCAGTATTTT

size: NA
V: TRBV19
D: TRBD1
J: TRBJ1-5
CDR3: CASSPTGLKGNQPQHF
DNA: TGTGCCAGTAGCCCGACAGGGCTCAAGGGCAATCAGCCCCAGCATTTT

size: NA
V: TRBV28
D: TRBD2
J: TRBJ2-7
CDR3: CASSLTSGSYEQYF
DNA: TGTGCCAGCAGCTTGACTAGCGGGAGCTACGAGCAGTACTTC

size: NA
V: TRBV15
D: NA
J: TRBJ1-5
CDR3: CATSRDRGNQPQHF
DNA: TGTGCCACCAGCAGAGATCGAGGGAATCAGCCCCAGCATTTT

size: few
V: TRBV14
D: NA
J: TRBJ1-1
CDR3: CASRGIMNTEAFF
DNA: TGTGCCAGCAGGGGCATCATGAACACTGAAGCTTTCTTT

size: NA
V: TRBV5-1
D: NA
J: TRBJ2-4
CDR3: CASSAGGFENIQYF
DNA: TGCGCCAGCAGCGCAGGGGGGTTCGAAAACATTCAGTACTTC

size: NA
V: TRBV5-1
D: NA
J: TRBJ2-1
CDR3: CASSLEGNSYNEQFF
DNA: TGCGCCAGCAGCTTGGAGGGGAACTCCTACAATGAGCAGTTCTTC

size: NA
V: TRBV6-1
D: TRBD1
J: TRBJ1-5
CDR3: CASSEAGGKGQPQHF
DNA: TGTGCCAGCAGTGAGGCAGGGGGGAAAGGTCAGCCCCAGCATTTT

size: NA
V: TRBV10-3
D: NA
J: TRBJ2-2
CDR3: CAKGQDPGELFF
DNA: TGTGCCAAAGGCCAGGATCCCGGGGAGCTGTTTTTT

size: NA
V: TRBV7-8
D: NA
J: TRBJ2-3
CDR3: CASSMVREPDTQYF
DNA: TGTGCCAGCTCCATGGTTCGAGAACCAGATACGCAGTATTTT

size: NA
V: TRBV7-9
D: NA
J: TRBJ1-6
CDR3: CASSLVAGHDSPLHF
DNA: TGTGCCAGCAGCTTAGTGGCAGGGCATGATTCACCCCTCCACTTT

size: NA
V: TRBV4-2
D: TRBD1
J: TRBJ1-2
CDR3: CASSQDQGQGPRGYTF
DNA: TGTGCCAGCAGCCAAGATCAGGGACAGGGCCCTCGGGGCTACACCTTC

size: NA
V: TRBV6-5
D: TRBD1
J: TRBJ1-1
CDR3: CASSPDRDSEAFF
DNA: TGTGCCAGCAGTCCGGACAGGGACAGTGAAGCTTTCTTT

size: NA
V: TRBV2
D: TRBD1
J: TRBJ2-1
CDR3: CASSEALRGTGKGNEQFF
DNA: TGTGCCAGCAGTGAAGCGCTTCGAGGGACAGGGAAAGGGAATGAGCAGTTCTTC

size: NA
V: TRBV9
D: NA
J: TRBJ1-6
CDR3: CASSPDPGTIGSPLHF
DNA: TGTGCCAGCAGCCCCGACCCGGGGACTATCGGTTCACCCCTCCACTTT

size: NA
V: TRBV29-1
D: TRBD2
J: TRBJ2-5
CDR3: CSGGLGGAGETQYF
DNA: TGCAGCGGGGGACTCGGGGGGGCAGGAGAGACCCAGTACTTC

size: NA
V: TRBV6-6
D: NA
J: TRBJ1-5
CDR3: CASTPDATAGNQPQHF
DNA: TGTGCCAGTACCCCTGATGCGACAGCAGGCAATCAGCCCCAGCATTTT

size: NA
V: TRBV5-4
D: TRBD1
J: TRBJ2-1
CDR3: CASSVGGQGDNEQFF
DNA: TGTGCCAGCAGCGTGGGGGGACAGGGAGACAATGAGCAGTTCTTC

size: once
V: TRBV5-1
D: NA
J: TRBJ2-3
CDR3: CASSLRSGSTDTQYF
DNA: TGCGCCAGCAGCTTAAGGAGTGGGTCGACAGATACGCAGTATTTT

size: NA
V: TRBV29-1
D: NA
J: TRBJ1-5
CDR3: CSVREGSNQPQHF
DNA: TGCAGCGTCCGGGAGGGTAGCAATCAGCCCCAGCATTTT

size: NA
V: TRBV30
D: TRBD1
J: TRBJ1-2
CDR3: CAWRGRGTGLGYTF
DNA: TGTGCCTGGAGAGGTAGGGGGACAGGGCTAGGCTACACCTTC

size: NA
V: TRBV28
D: NA
J: TRBJ1-1
CDR3: CASSRQVSSMNTEAFF
DNA: TGTGCCAGCAGCCGACAGGTCTCGTCTATGAACACTGAAGCTTTCTTT

size: NA
V: TRBV16
D: TRBD1
J: TRBJ1-2
CDR3: CASSQSGTDNYGYTF
DNA: TGTGCCAGCAGCCAATCTGGGACAGATAACTATGGCTACACCTTC

size: NA
V: TRBV27
D: TRBD2
J: TRBJ2-3
CDR3: CASTPWGTSGTRTDTQYF
DNA: TGTGCCAGCACCCCGTGGGGGACTAGCGGGACCCGCACAGATACGCAGTATTTT

size: NA
V: TRBV5-1
D: TRBD1
J: TRBJ1-5
CDR3: CASSVTGGSNQPQHF
DNA: TGCGCCAGCAGCGTAACAGGGGGTAGCAATCAGCCCCAGCATTTT

size: NA
V: TRBV28
D: TRBD2
J: TRBJ2-1
CDR3: CASSGGTSSRREQFF
DNA: TGTGCCAGCAGCGGTGGGACTAGCTCCCGAAGGGAGCAGTTCTTC

size: NA
V: TRBV14
D: NA
J: TRBJ1-2
CDR3: CASSQVSPRGSYGYTF
DNA: TGTGCCAGCAGCCAAGTCTCTCCGCGAGGGAGCTATGGCTACACCTTC

size: NA
V: TRBV19
D: NA
J: TRBJ1-5
CDR3: CASTDAGKNQPQHF
DNA: TGTGCCAGTACGGATGCGGGGAAAAATCAGCCCCAGCATTTT

size: NA
V: TRBV28
D: NA
J: TRBJ1-3
CDR3: CASSLGGGGSSSGNTIYF
DNA: TGTGCCAGCAGTTTGGGGGGAGGGGGTTCGAGCTCTGGAAACACCATATATTTT

size: NA
V: TRBV30
D: NA
J: TRBJ1-2
CDR3: CAWIPGLEGDGYTF
DNA: TGTGCCTGGATCCCGGGTCTCGAAGGTGATGGCTACACCTTC

size: few
V: TRBV28
D: NA
J: TRBJ2-7
CDR3: CASSLQGREQYF
DNA: TGTGCCAGCAGTTTACAGGGGCGCGAGCAGTACTTC

size: NA
V: TRBV5-4
D: TRBD1
J: TRBJ1-1
CDR3: CASSSSGTGGRGEAFF
DNA: TGTGCCAGCAGCTCTTCCGGGACAGGGGGCAGGGGTGAAGCTTTCTTT

size: NA
V: TRBV4-1
D: TRBD2
J: TRBJ2-2
CDR3: CASSQRSGGAFANTGELFF
DNA: TGCGCCAGCAGCCAACGAAGCGGGGGGGCCTTCGCGAACACCGGGGAGCTGTTTTTT

size: once
V: TRBV4-1
D: NA
J: TRBJ2-7
CDR3: CASSQDLGSYEQYF
DNA: TGCGCCAGCAGCCAAGATCTGGGGAGCTACGAGCAGTACTTC

size: NA
V: TRBV27
D: TRBD1
J: TRBJ1-5
CDR3: CASSFGQGNQPQHF
DNA: TGTGCCAGCAGTTTCGGACAGGGCAATCAGCCCCAGCATTTT

size: NA
V: TRBV28
D: TRBD1
J: TRBJ2-7
CDR3: CASSLWAGGVGYEQYF
DNA: TGTGCCAGCAGTTTATGGGCAGGGGGAGTCGGCTACGAGCAGTACTTC

size: NA
V: TRBV5-6
D: NA
J: TRBJ2-1
CDR3: CASSLRMRTNSYNEQFF
DNA: TGTGCCAGCAGCTTGAGAATGAGGACTAACTCCTACAATGAGCAGTTCTTC

size: NA
V: TRBV15
D: NA
J: TRBJ2-7
CDR3: CATSISRPYEQYF
DNA: TGTGCCACCAGCATAAGCCGCCCCTACGAGCAGTACTTC

size: NA
V: TRBV4-1
D: TRBD1
J: TRBJ2-3
CDR3: CASSARTGNTDTQYF
DNA: TGCGCCAGCAGCGCCCGGACAGGGAACACAGATACGCAGTATTTT

size: NA
V: TRBV10-3
D: TRBD1
J: TRBJ1-2
CDR3: CAIRPGGGGYTF
DNA: TGTGCCATCAGGCCAGGGGGAGGTGGCTACACCTTC

size: NA
V: TRBV10-2
D: TRBD2
J: TRBJ2-7
CDR3: CASSGTSGGINEQYF
DNA: TGCGCCAGCAGCGGGACTAGCGGGGGAATCAACGAGCAGTACTTC

size: once
V: TRBV9
D: TRBD2
J: TRBJ2-7
CDR3: CASSPGGYEQYF
DNA: TGTGCCAGCAGCCCCGGGGGGTACGAGCAGTACTTC

size: NA
V: TRBV19
D: TRBD2
J: TRBJ2-5
CDR3: CASSKVAGGPVSETQYF
DNA: TGTGCCAGTAGTAAGGTAGCGGGGGGGCCAGTTTCGGAGACCCAGTACTTC

size: NA
V: TRBV4-1
D: TRBD1
J: TRBJ1-5
CDR3: CASGKETGHQPQHF
DNA: TGCGCCAGCGGAAAAGAGACAGGGCATCAGCCCCAGCATTTT

size: NA
V: TRBV14
D: NA
J: TRBJ1-2
CDR3: CASSQDSMGLPVYGYTF
DNA: TGTGCCAGCAGCCAAGATTCAATGGGCCTCCCCGTCTATGGCTACACCTTC

size: NA
V: TRBV7-9
D: NA
J: TRBJ2-1
CDR3: CASSSGENNEQFF
DNA: TGTGCCAGCAGCTCGGGGGAAAACAATGAGCAGTTCTTC

size: NA
V: TRBV4-1
D: TRBD2
J: TRBJ2-1
CDR3: CASSQATSGGNEQFF
DNA: TGCGCCAGCAGCCAAGCTACTAGCGGGGGCAATGAGCAGTTCTTC

size: once
V: TRBV6-1
D: NA
J: TRBJ1-2
CDR3: CASSERGKGDGYTF
DNA: TGTGCCAGCAGTGAAAGGGGGAAGGGGGATGGCTACACCTTC

size: once
V: TRBV7-6
D: TRBD1
J: TRBJ1-5
CDR3: CASSLGTGANQPQHF
DNA: TGTGCCAGCAGCTTAGGGACAGGGGCCAATCAGCCCCAGCATTTT

size: NA
V: TRBV6-5
D: TRBD1
J: TRBJ1-1
CDR3: CASSYRPTGGSGEAFF
DNA: TGTGCCAGCAGTTATCGGCCGACAGGGGGCTCGGGGGAAGCTTTCTTT